The clone carrying this T cell receptor beta chain has a handful of counts. What it recognizes is unknown. This entry comes from a study of cytomegalovirus exposure and HLA in healthy donors. Study-level findings and limits: Among immune exposure information, only CMV serostatus was available.

The PCR used 60 Vbeta and 13 Jbeta primers. Libraries were prepared by immunoSEQ multiplex PCR; TCRdb keeps only in-frame clonotypes and omits some of them. The repertoire holds about 130,000 clones, with about four fifths as singletons. Trimming cost V 1 base and J 4 bases, with 6 bases left between them. The CDR3 spans 13 residues. Germline V gene data show CDR1 as SGHTS and CDR2 as YDEGEE. V gene TRBV5-8 combines with J gene TRBJ2-1, with no clear D. The sequenced sample was PBMCs. This TCR came from a woman aged 40 to 50 in good health and CMV-seronegative. CDR3 nucleotide sequence: TGTGCCAGCAGCTTGTCACAGTACAATGAGCAGTTCTTC. It translates to CASSLSQYNEQFF.